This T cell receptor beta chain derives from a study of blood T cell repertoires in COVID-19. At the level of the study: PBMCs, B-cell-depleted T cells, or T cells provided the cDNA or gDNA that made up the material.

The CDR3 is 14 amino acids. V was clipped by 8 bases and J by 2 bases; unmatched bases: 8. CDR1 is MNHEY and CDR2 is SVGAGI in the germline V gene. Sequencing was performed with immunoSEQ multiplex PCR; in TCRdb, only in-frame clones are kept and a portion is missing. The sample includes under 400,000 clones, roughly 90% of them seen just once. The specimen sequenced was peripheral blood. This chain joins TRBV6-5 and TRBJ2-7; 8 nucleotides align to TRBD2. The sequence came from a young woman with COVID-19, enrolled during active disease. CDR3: CASLIAGIAYEQYF. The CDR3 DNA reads TGTGCCAGCCTTATAGCGGGAATAGCCTACGAGCAGTACTTC.